A selection of T cell receptor beta chains follows, all from one sample in a study of T-cell reconstitution after alpha-beta-depleted transplantation in children. TCRdb passed the PCR reads through MiXCR, listing each CDR3 protein once. Of about 200,000 distinct CDR3 sequences listed, approximately 14% are singletons. This material consisted of PBMCs from the stem cell graft donor, taken from the stem cell graft. All receptors derive from a human donor who donated a stem cell graft to a child with acute lymphoblastic leukemia. Each CDR3 is given with its conserved first and last residue. D genes are given only for firm matches. Some rows have no size entry. The others give once, few or many, or a class for an expanded clone.

j_call v_call clone_size d_call cdr3_aa cdr3_nt
TRBJ2-2 TRBV12-3/TRBV12-4 many NA CASSRTPSGELFF TGTGCCAGCAGTCGGACCCCTTCTGGGGAGCTGTTTTTT
TRBJ2-3 TRBV2 few TRBD2 CASTLLGLAVDTQYF TGTGCCAGCACCCTTTTGGGACTAGCGGTAGATACGCAGTATTTT
TRBJ1-2 TRBV12-3/TRBV12-4 many TRBD1 CASSLGTGGSNYGYTF TGTGCCAGCAGTTTAGGGACAGGGGGTAGTAACTATGGCTACACCTTC
TRBJ2-7 TRBV7-9 many NA CASSSTPSFYEQYF TGTGCCAGCAGCTCTACCCCCAGCTTCTACGAGCAGTACTTC
TRBJ2-1 TRBV20-1 many NA CSGFRRNEQFF TGCAGTGGCTTTCGGAGGAATGAGCAGTTCTTC
TRBJ2-7 TRBV12-3/TRBV12-4 many TRBD1 CASSAPGTGLYEQYF TGTGCCAGCAGTGCCCCCGGGACAGGTCTCTACGAGCAGTACTTC
TRBJ2-6 TRBV11-1 many NA CASSPDNGANVLTF TGTGCCAGCAGCCCCGATAATGGGGCCAACGTCCTGACTTTC
TRBJ2-1 TRBV29-1 few NA CSVDFSALVSNEQFF TGCAGCGTTGATTTTAGCGCACTGGTGTCCAATGAGCAGTTCTTC
TRBJ2-4 TRBV5-1 many TRBD2 CASSSGLAVLAKNIQYF TGCGCCAGCAGCTCGGGACTAGCGGTTCTAGCCAAAAACATTCAGTACTTC
TRBJ2-7 TRBV10-3 many NA CAISESDRTVNYEQYF TGTGCCATCAGTGAGTCAGACAGGACCGTCAACTACGAGCAGTACTTC
TRBJ2-7 TRBV5-8 many TRBD2 CASSRGGPAVYEQYF TGTGCCAGCAGCCGGGGGGGCCCGGCGGTATACGAGCAGTACTTC
TRBJ2-3 TRBV5-1 few TRBD2 CASRRLAGDADTQYF TGCGCCAGCAGAAGACTAGCGGGGGATGCAGATACGCAGTATTTT
TRBJ2-2 TRBV25-1 NA NA CASKPAGGDTGELFF TGTGCCAGCAAACCCGCAGGAGGGGACACCGGGGAGCTGTTTTTT
TRBJ1-5 TRBV28 many NA CASSLKEEGYQPQHF TGTGCCAGCAGTTTAAAGGAGGAGGGTTATCAGCCCCAGCATTTT
TRBJ2-1 TRBV24-1 many NA CATSDPSGAYNEQFF TGTGCCACCAGTGACCCCTCTGGGGCGTACAATGAGCAGTTCTTC
TRBJ2-3 TRBV20-1 many NA CSELDTQYF TGCAGTGAGTTAGATACGCAGTATTTT
TRBJ2-2 TRBV12-3/TRBV12-4 many NA CASSRQGGNTGELFF TGTGCCAGCAGTCGACAGGGAGGGAACACCGGGGAGCTGTTTTTT
TRBJ2-7 TRBV7-9 many TRBD1 CASSLGDRGQGSEQYF TGTGCCAGCAGCTTAGGGGACAGGGGCCAAGGCAGCGAGCAGTACTTC
TRBJ2-7 TRBV7-9 many TRBD1 CASSLGTGWGYEQYF TGTGCCAGCAGCTTAGGGACAGGCTGGGGCTACGAGCAGTACTTC
TRBJ2-1 TRBV20-1 few TRBD2 CSADGTGGLAGYNEQFF TGCAGTGCAGACGGGACCGGTGGACTAGCGGGGTACAATGAGCAGTTCTTC
TRBJ2-1 TRBV20-1 many NA CSARPWRFF TGCAGTGCCCGCCCGTGGCGGTTCTTC
TRBJ1-1 TRBV7-2 many NA CASTTNIAPTEAFF TGTGCCAGCACAACAAACATCGCCCCCACTGAAGCTTTCTTT
TRBJ1-3 TRBV29-1 many NA CSVEESPSIAGNTIYF TGCAGCGTTGAAGAGTCCCCCAGTATTGCTGGAAACACCATATATTTT
TRBJ2-7 TRBV3-1 many NA CASSQEFQGREQYF TGTGCCAGCAGCCAAGAATTTCAGGGGCGAGAGCAGTACTTC
TRBJ2-7 TRBV7-8 many NA CASSLAVRVGDYEQYF TGTGCCAGCAGCTTAGCCGTCAGGGTCGGGGACTACGAGCAGTACTTC
TRBJ2-1 TRBV19 NA NA CASKQDRNPNEQFF TGTGCCAGTAAGCAGGACAGAAATCCCAATGAGCAGTTCTTC
TRBJ1-1 TRBV19 NA NA CASSIAGEQAFF TGTGCCAGTAGTATAGCGGGCGAACAAGCTTTCTTT
TRBJ2-1 TRBV11-3 few TRBD1 CASSLGTGRREQFF TGTGCCAGCAGCTTAGGGACAGGGCGAAGGGAGCAGTTCTTC
TRBJ2-3 TRBV5-1 many NA CASSRDKSTDTQYF TGCGCCAGCAGCCGGGACAAAAGCACAGATACGCAGTATTTT
TRBJ2-3 TRBV20-1 many TRBD2 CSASARRLAGVGDTQYF TGCAGTGCTAGCGCCCGCCGACTAGCGGGAGTTGGAGATACGCAGTATTTT
TRBJ2-2 TRBV12-3/TRBV12-4 NA NA CASSSTSELFF TGTGCCAGCAGCTCAACCTCGGAGCTGTTTTTT
TRBJ1-2 TRBV10-2 NA TRBD1 CASSAGQGNGYTF TGCGCCAGCAGTGCGGGACAGGGGAATGGCTACACCTTC
TRBJ2-1 TRBV7-6 NA NA CASSLSSTANEQFF TGTGCCAGCAGCCTCAGTTCAACGGCCAATGAGCAGTTCTTC
TRBJ2-3 TRBV20-1 many NA CSATRGRPTDTQYF TGCAGTGCCACGAGGGGGAGGCCCACAGATACGCAGTATTTT
TRBJ2-4 TRBV5-1 NA TRBD2 CASSHYSSGLAKNIQYF TGCGCCAGCAGCCACTACAGTAGCGGGTTAGCCAAAAACATTCAGTACTTC
TRBJ2-3 TRBV12-3/TRBV12-4 many NA CASSLRQEVDTQYF TGTGCCAGCAGTTTAAGACAGGAGGTAGATACGCAGTATTTT
TRBJ2-7 TRBV29-1 many NA CSVEKGAVSHEQYF TGCAGCGTTGAGAAAGGGGCGGTGAGCCACGAGCAGTACTTC
TRBJ2-3 TRBV20-1 NA NA CSATPHFVDTQYF TGCAGTGCAACACCCCATTTTGTAGATACGCAGTATTTT
TRBJ2-3 TRBV12-3/TRBV12-4 many NA CASTQTDTQYF TGTGCCAGCACCCAAACAGATACGCAGTATTTT
TRBJ2-7 TRBV5-5 few TRBD2 CASNVLAETIEQYF TGTGCCAGCAACGTACTAGCGGAAACTATTGAGCAGTACTTC
TRBJ2-6 TRBV7-9 many NA CASSGRYAGANVLTF TGTGCCAGCAGCGGCCGGTATGCTGGGGCCAACGTCCTGACTTTC
TRBJ2-5 TRBV5-1 many NA CASSAQETQYF TGCGCCAGCAGCGCCCAAGAGACCCAGTACTTC
TRBJ2-3 TRBV28 many TRBD1 CASSAPGQGFPTQYF TGTGCCAGCAGTGCCCCGGGACAGGGTTTTCCTACGCAGTATTTT
TRBJ1-1 TRBV11-2 many NA CASSLGPAEAFF TGTGCCAGCAGCTTAGGCCCCGCTGAAGCTTTCTTT
TRBJ2-3 TRBV9 many TRBD2 CASSKLHLAGTDTQYF TGTGCCAGCAGCAAACTCCACCTAGCGGGGACAGATACGCAGTATTTT
TRBJ2-3 TRBV12-3/TRBV12-4 many NA CASRRTTRDTQYF TGTGCCAGCAGGCGCACGACTAGAGATACGCAGTATTTT
TRBJ2-7 TRBV3-1 many TRBD2 CASSQTLADYEQYF TGTGCCAGCAGCCAAACACTAGCGGACTACGAGCAGTACTTC
TRBJ2-3 TRBV9 many NA CASSEIHTVLTQYF TGTGCCAGCAGCGAGATTCATACGGTTCTTACGCAGTATTTT
TRBJ1-2 TRBV5-5 NA NA CASTQLAGSNYGYTF TGTGCCAGCACCCAACTTGCGGGTAGTAACTATGGCTACACCTTC
TRBJ1-5 TRBV5-1 many TRBD1 CASSLTGGDNQPQHF TGCGCCAGCAGCTTGACAGGGGGGGACAATCAGCCCCAGCATTTT
TRBJ1-1 TRBV25-1 NA NA CASSEWAGSTEAFF TGTGCCAGCAGTGAATGGGCAGGGTCCACTGAAGCTTTCTTT
TRBJ2-2 TRBV12-3/TRBV12-4 many NA CASSWQKKFTGELFF TGTGCCAGCAGTTGGCAAAAGAAGTTCACCGGGGAGCTGTTTTTT
TRBJ2-5 TRBV11-3 NA NA CASSSVLDRETQYF TGTGCCAGCAGCTCCGTACTAGATCGAGAGACCCAGTACTTC